This TCR beta chain was retrieved from a study of OX40 agonist ivuxolimab in advanced cancers. Study-wide context: The costimulatory receptor OX40 (CD134) was targeted by ivuxolimab, a fully human IgG2 agonistic monoclonal antibody. Of the roughly 52 dose-escalation patients, hepatocellular carcinoma was present in about 20, melanoma in approximately 15, renal cell carcinoma in 9 and head and neck cancer in 9. Patients were allowed to have had prior anti-PD-1, anti-PD-L1 or anti-CTLA-4 therapy, and roughly two fifths of the dose-escalation patients had been treated with checkpoint inhibitors. The monotherapy dose-escalation portion (N ≈ 52 patients) of the phase I ivuxolimab trial is reported in the paper. The point of sequencing TCRbeta in the periphery was to test whether ivuxolimab changed TCR sequence diversity and drove clonal T-cell expansion. A male proportion of about 79% and a mean age of roughly 58 years, ranging from about 20 to 80, were recorded for the dose-escalation cohort. Intravenous ivuxolimab was administered to patients every 2 weeks at six dose levels: 0.01, 0.1, 0.3, 1.5, 3 and 10 mg/kg. Partial responses were achieved by three dose-escalation patients, of whom one had hepatocellular carcinoma and two had cutaneous melanoma. The investigation overall reported the following: At doses of 0.1 to 3.0 mg/kg, clonal expansion of both CD4+ and CD8+ blood T cells was observed from baseline to week 6. In the 0.1-3.0 mg/kg groups, partial responders had among the lowest normalized peripheral clonal expansion, particularly in CD8+ T cells. The antigen specificity of the clonally expanded peripheral T cells was not determined. Low levels of normalized T-cell clonal expansion were also shown by some nonresponding patients. After ivuxolimab, CD8+ T cells had more expanded clones than CD4+ T cells on average.

Patients with a history of autoimmune disease or receiving systemic immunosuppression were excluded from the trial. Peripheral blood for TCR sequencing was collected from all dose cohorts at baseline, on cycle 4 day 1, and on cycle 7 day 1. Samples came from an open-label, multicenter, first-in-human phase I dose-escalation trial of ivuxolimab. The trial enrolled adults with locally advanced or metastatic head and neck squamous cell, hepatocellular, melanoma or renal cell carcinoma. Before TCR sequencing, CD4+ and CD8+ T cells were separately sorted from peripheral blood. To sequence the TCRbeta CDR3 region, genomic DNA was isolated from the sorted cells. TCRbeta CDR3 regions were sequenced using the immunoSEQ Assay. TCRdb retrieved this table from immuneACCESS and kept in-frame rearrangements only. Not all clones are present; in checked studies, unresolved V genes account for under half, and no reason is known for the remainder. The sample table lists around 73,000 clones, 75% to 90% of them with a count of one. Clones ranked in the top ten supply over 9.5% of the sample.

Between the V and J ends, shortened by 1 base and 2 bases respectively, the junction contains 9 bases. The CDR3, from cysteine to phenylalanine, totals 14 residues. Only CDR3 DNA is held: 42 bases, read in frame from base 1. CDR1 and CDR2, looked up from the germline V gene, are WSHSY and SAAADI. Remarks on this clone: It lacks a known antigen. Per-nucleotide qualities are absent, and no much larger clonotype sits a single base away.

The V and J segments used are TRBV10-2 and TRBJ2-7, with the D gene not confidently named. The receptor comes from an adult with an advanced solid tumor such as melanoma, head and neck, liver or kidney cancer. This sample comprised CD4+ or CD8+ T cells sorted from blood, obtained in a trial of the OX40 agonist ivuxolimab. The nucleotides are TGCGCCAGCAGTGAGTTAAGTTTCACCTACGAGCAGTACTTC. Its product reads: CASSELSFTYEQYF.